This paragraph covers one T cell receptor beta chain sequence. Source study methods: Reference gene primers were amplified, and this amplification served to estimate nucleated cell counts. TCRdb's copy holds only in-frame clones and misses some; the assay was immunoSEQ multiplex PCR. V, J and clone size are those of that table, while D and trimming were read from the DNA. The profile shows some 120,000 clones, roughly 74% of them singletons. Germline loops: CDR1 SGHVS, CDR2 FQNEAQ. The CDR3 has 15 amino acids. J gave up 6 bases and V 4 bases, and 8 bases lay outside the gene matches. This entry comes from a study of blood T cell repertoires in COVID-19. Study background: T cells, B-cell-depleted T cells, or PBMCs supplied cDNA or gDNA.

Sequenced input: peripheral blood. The receptor comes from a man aged 55 to 70 with acute or convalescent COVID-19. The V and J genes are TRBV7-8 and TRBJ2-1; TRBD2 matches 8 bases. The CDR3 is CASSSPGLGSNEQFF. CDR3 coding DNA: TGTGCCAGCAGCTCTCCGGGACTAGGGAGCAATGAGCAGTTCTTC.